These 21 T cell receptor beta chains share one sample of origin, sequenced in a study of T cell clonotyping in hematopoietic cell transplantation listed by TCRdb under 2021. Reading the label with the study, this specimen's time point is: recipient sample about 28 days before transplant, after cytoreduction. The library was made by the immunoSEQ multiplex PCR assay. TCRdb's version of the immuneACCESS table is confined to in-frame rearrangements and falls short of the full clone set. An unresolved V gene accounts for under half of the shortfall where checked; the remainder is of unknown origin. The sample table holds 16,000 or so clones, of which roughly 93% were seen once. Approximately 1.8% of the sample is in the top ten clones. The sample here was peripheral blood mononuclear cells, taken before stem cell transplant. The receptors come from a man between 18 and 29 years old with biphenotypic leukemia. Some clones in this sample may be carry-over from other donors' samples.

The CDR3 loop reads CASSFSGTEAFF. The DNA of the CDR3 is TGTGCCAGCAGCTTTAGTGGCACTGAAGCTTTCTTT. The V and J genes are TRBV11-1 and TRBJ1-1; D uncertain. V was cut by 3 bases and J by 4 bases, with 6 bases left in between. Germline V gives CDR1 SGHAT, CDR2 FQDESV (reference sequence). CDR3 length: 12 residues.

The CDR3 here is CASSKAETPNTEAFF. Here the CDR3 DNA reads TGTGCCAGCAGCAAAGCCGAGACACCGAACACTGAAGCTTTCTTT. This chain joins TRBV21-1 and TRBJ1-1; no DNA check was done on the table's D call, TRBD1. TRBV21-1 is a known pseudogene. The CDR3 is 15 residues long.

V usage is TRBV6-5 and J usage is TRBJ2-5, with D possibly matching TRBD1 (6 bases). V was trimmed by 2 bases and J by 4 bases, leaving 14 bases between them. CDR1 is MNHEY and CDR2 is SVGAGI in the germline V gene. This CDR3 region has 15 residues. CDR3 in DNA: TGTGCCAGCAGTTACGGCTCACAGGGTCGAGAGACCCAGTACTTC. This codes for CASSYGSQGRETQYF.

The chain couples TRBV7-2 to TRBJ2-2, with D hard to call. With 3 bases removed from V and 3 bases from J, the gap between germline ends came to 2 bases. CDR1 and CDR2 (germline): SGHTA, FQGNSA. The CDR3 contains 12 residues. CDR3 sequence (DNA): TGTGCCAGCAGCTTTTACACCGGGGAGCTGTTTTTT. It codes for CASSFYTGELFF.

CDR3: CASRLTGVTIYGYTF. The CDR3 region has the DNA TGTGCCAGCAGACTGACAGGGGTGACTATCTATGGCTACACCTTC. The chain is built from TRBV6-1 and TRBJ1-2, with 8 bases matching TRBD1. Losses at the gene ends were 6 bases for V and 4 bases for J; bases not matched to a gene: 10. This CDR3 has 15 residues. Germline lookup yields CDR1 MNHNS and CDR2 SASEGT.

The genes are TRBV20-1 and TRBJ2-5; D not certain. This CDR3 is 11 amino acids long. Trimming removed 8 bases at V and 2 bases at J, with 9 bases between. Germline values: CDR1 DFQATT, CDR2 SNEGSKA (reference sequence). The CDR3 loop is CSRQSQETQYF. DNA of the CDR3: TGCAGTCGCCAAAGTCAAGAGACCCAGTACTTC.

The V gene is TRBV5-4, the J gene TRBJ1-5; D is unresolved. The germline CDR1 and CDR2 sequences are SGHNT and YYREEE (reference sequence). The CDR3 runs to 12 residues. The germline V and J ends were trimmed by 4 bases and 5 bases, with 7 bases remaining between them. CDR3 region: CASSIDHQPQHF. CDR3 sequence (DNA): TGTGCCAGCAGCATCGACCATCAGCCCCAGCATTTT. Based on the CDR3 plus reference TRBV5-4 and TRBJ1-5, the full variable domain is ETGVTQSPTHLIKTRGQQVTLRCSSQSGHNTVSWYQQALGQGPQFIFQYYREEENGRGNFPPRFSGLQFPNYSSELNVNALELDDSALYLCASSIDHQPQHFGDGTRLSIL.

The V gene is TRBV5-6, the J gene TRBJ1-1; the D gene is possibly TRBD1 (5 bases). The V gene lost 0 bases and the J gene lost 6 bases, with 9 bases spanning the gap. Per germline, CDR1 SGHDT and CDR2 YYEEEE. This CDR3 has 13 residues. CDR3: CASSLGRAPEAFF. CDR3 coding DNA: TGTGCCAGCAGCTTGGGCAGGGCCCCTGAAGCTTTCTTT. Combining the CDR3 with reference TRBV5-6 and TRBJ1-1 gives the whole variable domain DAGVTQSPTHLIKTRGQQVTLRCSPKSGHDTVSWYQQALGQGPQFIFQYYEEEERQRGNFPDRFSGHQFPNYSSELNVNALLLGDSALYLCASSLGRAPEAFFGQGTRLTVV.

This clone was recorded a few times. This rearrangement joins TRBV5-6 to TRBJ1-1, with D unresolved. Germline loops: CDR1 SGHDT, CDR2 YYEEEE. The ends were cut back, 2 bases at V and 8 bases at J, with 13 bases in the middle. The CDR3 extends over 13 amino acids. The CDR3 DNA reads TGTGCCAGCAGCTTAGACCCTCGCCAAGAAGCTTTCTTT. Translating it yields CASSLDPRQEAFF.

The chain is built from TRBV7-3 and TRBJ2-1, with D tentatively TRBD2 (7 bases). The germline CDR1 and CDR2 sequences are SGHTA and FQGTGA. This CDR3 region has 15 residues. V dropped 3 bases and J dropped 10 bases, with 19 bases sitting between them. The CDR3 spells CASSLGGGAPREQFF. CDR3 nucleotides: TGTGCCAGCAGCTTGGGTGGGGGGGCACCCAGGGAGCAGTTCTTC.

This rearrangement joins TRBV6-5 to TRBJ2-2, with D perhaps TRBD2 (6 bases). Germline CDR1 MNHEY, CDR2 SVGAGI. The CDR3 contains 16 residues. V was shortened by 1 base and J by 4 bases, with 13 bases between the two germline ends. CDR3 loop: CASSYWGVQVTGELFF. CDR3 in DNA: TGTGCCAGCAGTTACTGGGGGGTTCAGGTCACCGGGGAGCTGTTTTTT.

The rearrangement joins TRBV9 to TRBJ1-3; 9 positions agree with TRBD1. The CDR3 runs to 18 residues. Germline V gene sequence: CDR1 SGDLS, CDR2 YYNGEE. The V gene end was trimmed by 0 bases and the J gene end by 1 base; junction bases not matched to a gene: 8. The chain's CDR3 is CASSVDPHRGRSGNTIYF. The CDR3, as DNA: TGTGCCAGCAGCGTAGACCCGCACAGGGGGCGTTCTGGAAACACCATATATTTT.

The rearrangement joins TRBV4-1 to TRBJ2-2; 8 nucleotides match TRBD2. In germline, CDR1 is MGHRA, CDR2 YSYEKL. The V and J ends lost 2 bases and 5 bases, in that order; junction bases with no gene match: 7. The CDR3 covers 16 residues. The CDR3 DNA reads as TGCGCCAGCAGCCAAAGTTCGGGAGGGGTAACCGGGGAGCTGTTTTTT. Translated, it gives CASSQSSGGVTGELFF.

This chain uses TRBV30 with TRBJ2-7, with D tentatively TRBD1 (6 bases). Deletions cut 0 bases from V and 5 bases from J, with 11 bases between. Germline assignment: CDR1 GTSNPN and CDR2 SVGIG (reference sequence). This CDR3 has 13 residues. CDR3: CAWSVQGSNEQYF. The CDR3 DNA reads TGTGCCTGGAGTGTACAGGGTTCGAACGAGCAGTACTTC.

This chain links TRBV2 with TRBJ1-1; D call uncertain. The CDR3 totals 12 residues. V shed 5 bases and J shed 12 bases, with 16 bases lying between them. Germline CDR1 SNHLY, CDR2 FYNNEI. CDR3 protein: CASSNPPRPPFF. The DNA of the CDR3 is TGTGCCAGCAGTAATCCCCCCAGACCCCCTTTCTTT.

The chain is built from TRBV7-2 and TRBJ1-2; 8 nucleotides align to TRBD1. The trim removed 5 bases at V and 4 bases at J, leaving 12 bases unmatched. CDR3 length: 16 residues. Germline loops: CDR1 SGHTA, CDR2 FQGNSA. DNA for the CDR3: TGTGCCAGCAGCCCTCCTGGGACAGGAACCATCTATGGCTACACCTTC. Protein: CASSPPGTGTIYGYTF.

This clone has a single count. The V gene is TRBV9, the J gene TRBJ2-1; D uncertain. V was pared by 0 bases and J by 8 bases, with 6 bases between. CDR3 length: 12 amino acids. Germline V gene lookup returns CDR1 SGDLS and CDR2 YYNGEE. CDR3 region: CASSVGNDEQFF. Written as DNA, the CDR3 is TGTGCCAGCAGCGTAGGTAACGATGAGCAGTTCTTC. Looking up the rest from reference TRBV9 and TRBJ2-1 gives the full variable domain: DSGVTQTPKHLITATGQRVTLRCSPRSGDLSVYWYQQSLDQGLQFLIQYYNGEERAKGNILERFSAQQFPDLHSELNLSSLELGDSALYFCASSVGNDEQFFGPGTRLTVL.

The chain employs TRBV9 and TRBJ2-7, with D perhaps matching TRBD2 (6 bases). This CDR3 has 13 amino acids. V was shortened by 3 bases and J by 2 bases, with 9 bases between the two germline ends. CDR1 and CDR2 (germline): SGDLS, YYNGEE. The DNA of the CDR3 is TGTGCCAGCAGCGGGGGGGTTACCTACGAGCAGTACTTC. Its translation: CASSGGVTYEQYF. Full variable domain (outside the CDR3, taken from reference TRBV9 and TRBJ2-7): DSGVTQTPKHLITATGQRVTLRCSPRSGDLSVYWYQQSLDQGLQFLIQYYNGEERAKGNILERFSAQQFPDLHSELNLSSLELGDSALYFCASSGGVTYEQYFGPGTRLTVT.

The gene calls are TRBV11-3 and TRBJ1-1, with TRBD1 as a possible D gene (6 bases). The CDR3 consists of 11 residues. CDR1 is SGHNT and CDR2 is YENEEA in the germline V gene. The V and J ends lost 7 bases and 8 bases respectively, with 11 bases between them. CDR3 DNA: TGTGCCAGCACCCCGGGGACAGAAGCTTTCTTT. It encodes CASTPGTEAFF.

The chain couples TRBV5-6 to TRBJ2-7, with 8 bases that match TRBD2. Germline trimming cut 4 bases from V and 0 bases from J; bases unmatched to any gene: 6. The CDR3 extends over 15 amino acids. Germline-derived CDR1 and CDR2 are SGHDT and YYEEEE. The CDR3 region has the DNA TGTGCCAGCAGCCGTCCGGGGGGGAGCTCCTACGAGCAGTACTTC. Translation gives CASSRPGGSSYEQYF.

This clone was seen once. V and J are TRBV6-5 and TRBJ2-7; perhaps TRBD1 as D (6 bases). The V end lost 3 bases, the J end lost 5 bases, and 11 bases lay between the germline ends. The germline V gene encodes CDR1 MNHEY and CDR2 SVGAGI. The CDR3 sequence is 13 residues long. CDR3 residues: CASSYFTGNEQYF. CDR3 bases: TGTGCCAGCAGTTATTTTACAGGGAACGAGCAGTACTTC.